This T cell receptor (beta chain) was profiled in a study of T-cell reconstitution after alpha-beta-depleted transplantation in children. The study's findings and limits: Surviving recipient cells, namely T cells and thymic progenitors, were the source of high day-60 TCRbeta diversity in some patients. Expanded clones from the graft, numbering several hundred, reportedly supplied alpha-beta T cells about two months after transplant.

This clonotype has at least ten counts. Its antigen remains unknown. Germline V gene sequence: CDR1 SEHNR, CDR2 FQNEAQ (reference sequence). The CDR3 is made up of 17 amino acids. The V gene end was trimmed by 0 bases and the J gene end by 5 bases; junction bases not matched to a gene: 6. During its preparation, the TCRbeta library received unique molecular identifiers. A single record per CDR3 protein comes from TCRdb applying MiXCR to the PCR reads. Of about 110,000 distinct CDR3 sequences in the sample, around 6.4% were seen once. Sequenced here: PBMCs, mostly from graft donor cells, sampled 360 days after TCRalphabeta/CD19-depleted stem cell transplant. The rearrangement joins TRBV7-9 to TRBJ2-2, with 10 bases fitting TRBD2. The TCR sequence derives from a male patient between 2 and 10 years old who had a stem cell transplant for acute lymphoblastic leukemia, so the T cells may come from the graft donor. CDR3 in amino acids: CASSLALAGGRTGELFF. The CDR3 DNA is TGTGCCAGCAGCTTAGCCTTAGCGGGAGGTCGGACCGGGGAGCTGTTTTTT.